This passage covers 24 T cell receptor beta chains from one sample sequenced in a study of blood T cell repertoires in COVID-19. The table came from immunoSEQ multiplex PCR; TCRdb's copy has only in-frame clones and leaves some out. The sample includes 350,000 or so clones, 88% of them seen just once. Sequencing was carried out using peripheral blood. These receptors all come from a woman in her twenties or thirties with COVID-19, enrolled during active disease.

This chain joins TRBV7-2 and TRBJ2-7; D gene ambiguous. Germline CDR1 and CDR2: SGHTA and FQGNSA. Trimming took 1 base from V and 3 from J, leaving 10 bases between them. CDR3 size: 14 residues. Here the CDR3 reads CASSLGSGFYEQYF. Written as DNA, the CDR3 is TGTGCCAGCAGCTTAGGATCAGGCTTCTACGAGCAGTACTTC.

The J gene is TRBJ2-3, the V gene TRBV7-9, with 7 nucleotides matching TRBD1. CDR3 length: 16 amino acids. Germline V gives CDR1 SEHNR, CDR2 FQNEAQ (reference sequence). Losses at the gene ends were 4 bases for V and 2 bases for J; bases not matched to a gene: 9. The CDR3 loop reads CASSSGQSQVTDTQYF. Written as DNA, the CDR3 is TGTGCCAGCAGCTCGGGACAGAGCCAGGTCACAGATACGCAGTATTTT.

The chain uses TRBV4-2 and TRBJ1-4; a possible D gene is TRBD1 (6 bases). V gave up 1 base and J gave up 10 bases, with 16 bases separating them. Germline-derived CDR1 and CDR2 are LGHNA and YNFKEQ. There are 15 residues in the CDR3. The CDR3 DNA reads TGTGCCAGCAGCCAAGGGGCACAGGGCGAAGCAAAACTGTTTTTT. It is translated as CASSQGAQGEAKLFF.

The V call is TRBV5-5, the J call TRBJ2-6, with D tentatively TRBD2 (5 bases). Germline CDR1 reads SGHKS; CDR2 reads YYEKEE (reference sequence). The CDR3 is 20 amino acids. V lost 4 bases and J lost 4, with 27 bases in between. CDR3 bases: TGTGCCAGCAGCCCGAATGTTTGGAGACGGGAAATCGCCGGGGCCAACGTCCTGACTTTC. It codes for CASSPNVWRREIAGANVLTF. The full variable domain, its missing parts supplied by reference TRBV5-5 and TRBJ2-6, is DAGVTQSPTHLIKTRGQQVTLRCSPISGHKSVSWYQQVLGQGPQFIFQYYEKEERGRGNFPDRFSARQFPNYSSELNVNALLLGDSALYLCASSPNVWRREIAGANVLTFGAGSRLTVL.

The chain is built from TRBV5-1 and TRBJ1-2; 7 nucleotides line up with TRBD1. The CDR3 runs to 15 residues. Germline V lookup: CDR1 SGHRS, CDR2 YFSETQ. Trimming at V came to 0 bases and at J to 6 bases, leaving 8 bases not matched to a gene. CDR3 loop: CASSLGGTEFHGYTF. In DNA form, the CDR3 reads TGCGCCAGCAGCTTGGGCGGGACAGAGTTCCATGGCTACACCTTC.

V is TRBV7-9 and J is TRBJ1-1, with TRBD1 as a possible D gene (5 bases). Germline loops: CDR1 SEHNR, CDR2 FQNEAQ (reference sequence). The CDR3 is made up of 15 amino acids. V lost 4 bases to trimming and J lost 0 bases, with 12 bases between them. This chain's CDR3 is CASSSWGGLNTEAFF. For the CDR3, the DNA is TGTGCCAGCAGCTCCTGGGGGGGGTTGAACACTGAAGCTTTCTTT.

V and J are TRBV6-2 or TRBV6-3 and TRBJ2-2; TRBD2 agrees at 10 bases. The CDR3 covers 17 residues. The trim removed 5 bases at V and 3 bases at J, leaving 9 bases unmatched. Germline lookup yields CDR1 MNHEY and CDR2 SVGEGT. DNA for the CDR3: TGTGCCAGCAGTGACTTTAGCGGGGGGTTCTACACCGGGGAGCTGTTTTTT. This encodes CASSDFSGGFYTGELFF.

The chain combines TRBV19 with TRBJ2-3; the D gene is possibly TRBD2 (5 bases). The CDR3 consists of 15 residues. Trimming pared 3 bases from V and 6 bases from J, leaving 16 bases between. Germline CDR1 reads LNHDA; CDR2 reads SQIVND (reference sequence). The DNA for the CDR3 is TGTGCCAGTAGTATCAACACACGCCGCGGGGATACGCAGTATTTT. This codes for CASSINTRRGDTQYF.

The rearrangement uses TRBV6-5 and TRBJ2-7; 9 bases fit TRBD1. The CDR3 length is 15 residues. Germline CDR1 reads MNHEY; CDR2 reads SVGAGI. V shed 4 bases and J 6 bases; nucleotides not matched to a gene: 10. In DNA, the CDR3 is TGTGCCAGCAGTTCCAGGGACAGGGTTGTCGGCGAGCAGTACTTC. Translated: CASSSRDRVVGEQYF.

The rearrangement uses TRBV5-4 and TRBJ1-2, with 10 bases matching TRBD1. The germline CDR1 and CDR2 sequences are SGHNT and YYREEE (reference sequence). The CDR3 is 14 residues long. V lost 4 bases to trimming and J lost 8 bases; unmatched junction nucleotides: 8. CDR3 DNA sequence: TGTGCCAGCAGCCAAAGGACAGGGGGAATGGGCTACACCTTC. Encoded protein: CASSQRTGGMGYTF.

CDR3 in DNA: TGTGCCAGCTCACCTGGGACAGGCCACGAGGGCGAGCAGTACTTC. Its translation is CASSPGTGHEGEQYF. The rearrangement links TRBV18 to TRBJ2-7; 8 nucleotides align to TRBD1. The germline V gene has CDR1 KGHSH and CDR2 LQKENI. Germline trimming cut 3 bases from V and 6 bases from J; bases unmatched to any gene: 10. This CDR3 comprises 15 residues.

The V call is TRBV7-2, the J call TRBJ2-5; D possibly corresponds to TRBD2 (5 bases). Trimming pared 6 bases from V and 5 bases from J, leaving 19 bases between. Germline lookup yields CDR1 SGHTA and CDR2 FQGNSA. The CDR3 consists of 15 residues. The CDR3 sequence is CASSSSTTSRETQYF. The CDR3 DNA sequence: TGTGCCAGCAGTTCCTCCACCACTAGTCGGGAGACCCAGTACTTC.

About this clone itself: The same CDR3 can be traced to other DNA sequences in this sample. In DNA form, the CDR3 reads TGTGCCACATCCGGGACAGGGTCCACAGATACGCAGTATTTT. Translation: CATSGTGSTDTQYF. V usage is TRBV7-9 and J usage is TRBJ2-3; 9 bases match TRBD1. V lost 10 bases to trimming and J lost 2 bases; unmatched junction nucleotides: 7. The CDR3 consists of 14 residues. The germline CDR1 and CDR2 sequences are SEHNR and FQNEAQ (reference sequence).

The chain joins TRBV4-2 to TRBJ1-2, with 8 bases matching TRBD1. In germline, CDR1 is LGHNA, CDR2 YNFKEQ. The CDR3 totals 15 residues. The J segment lost 6 bases and the V segment lost 4 bases, leaving 10 bases of the junction unmatched. CDR3 sequence (DNA): TGTGCCAGCAGCCGGGCCGGGACAGGAGGGGATGGCTACACCTTC. This translates into CASSRAGTGGDGYTF.

The rearrangement uses TRBV18 and TRBJ2-3; 8 bases map to TRBD1. This CDR3 region has 16 residues. Trimming cost V 2 bases and J 0 bases; bases outside gene matches: 4. Germline CDR1 and CDR2: KGHSH and LQKENI. The CDR3 DNA sequence: TGTGCCAGCTCACCAATTCGGACAGGGAGCACAGATACGCAGTATTTT. It encodes CASSPIRTGSTDTQYF.

This sequence joins TRBV6-5 and TRBJ1-2; TRBD1 is a possible D gene (6 bases). CDR3 length: 15 amino acids. Germline loops: CDR1 MNHEY, CDR2 SVGAGI. V shed 6 bases and J shed 2 bases, with 16 bases lying between them. In DNA, the CDR3 is TGTGCCAGCAGGTCTGCAGGGGCCGAAAACTATGGCTACACCTTC. Translated: CASRSAGAENYGYTF.

The chain is built from TRBV7-9 and TRBJ1-6; possibly TRBD1 for D (5 bases). Trimming removed 0 bases from V and 7 bases from J, with 10 bases in between. The CDR3 has 15 amino acids. Germline CDR1 SEHNR, CDR2 FQNEAQ (reference sequence). In DNA form, the CDR3 reads TGTGCCAGCAGCTTAGCGCAGGGCGTAAATTCACCCCTCCACTTT. Translated, it gives CASSLAQGVNSPLHF.

V gene TRBV2 combines with J gene TRBJ2-3; perhaps TRBD1 as D (7 bases). V lost 7 bases to trimming and J lost 9 bases, with 20 bases between them. The germline V gene has CDR1 SNHLY and CDR2 FYNNEI. The CDR3 covers 14 residues. Written as DNA, the CDR3 is TGTGCCAGCAACATCAGATTCAGGGGGGAGACGCAGTATTTT. It encodes CASNIRFRGETQYF.

V and J are TRBV19 and TRBJ1-2; the D gene is possibly TRBD1 (5 bases). This CDR3 is 12 amino acids long. V lost 9 bases, J lost 1 base, and 9 bases lay in between. Germline V CDR1 and CDR2: LNHDA, SQIVND (reference sequence). The CDR3 DNA is TGTGCCAGCAGGACAATTAACTATGGCTACACCTTC. Residues: CASRTINYGYTF.

This clone was observed a handful of times. The chain employs TRBV10-3 and TRBJ1-5; D is ambiguous. Trimming took 0 bases from V and 2 from J, leaving 11 bases between them. Germline V gene data show CDR1 as ENHRY and CDR2 as SYGVKD. This CDR3 comprises 16 residues. CDR3 in DNA: TGTGCCATCAGTGAGTCGAGTTGGGAGGGCAATCAGCCCCAGCATTTT. Amino acids: CAISESSWEGNQPQHF.

V usage is TRBV12-3 or TRBV12-4 and J usage is TRBJ2-5; the match to TRBD2 covers 7 bases. The CDR3 has 13 residues. Trimming took 6 bases from V and 5 from J; bases not matched to a gene: 6. CDR3 in amino acids: CASSTSVRETQYF. In DNA form, the CDR3 reads TGTGCCAGCAGCACTAGCGTCAGGGAGACCCAGTACTTC.

The J gene is TRBJ1-2, the V gene TRBV19, with D uncertain. This CDR3 has 13 amino acids. Germline CDR1 is LNHDA and CDR2 is SQIVND (reference sequence). Trimming pared 5 bases from V and 5 bases from J, leaving 12 bases between. The CDR3 is CASSAQSGYGYTF. The CDR3 nucleotides read TGTGCCAGTAGTGCCCAGTCGGGGTATGGCTACACCTTC.

This chain uses TRBV19 with TRBJ2-1, with a weak D call TRBD2 (6 bases). This CDR3 spans 14 amino acids. Trimming shortened V by 6 bases and J by 7 bases, and 16 bases separated the two germline ends. From germline, CDR1 is LNHDA and CDR2 SQIVND (reference sequence). The CDR3 region is CASRLLGRGNEQFF. CDR3 nucleotides: TGTGCCAGTAGGTTGCTGGGACGGGGGAATGAGCAGTTCTTC.

The chain is built from TRBV7-9 and TRBJ2-1, with D possibly matching TRBD1 (5 bases). The CDR3 runs 15 residues. CDR1 and CDR2 from the germline V gene are SEHNR and FQNEAQ (reference sequence). V was shortened by 3 bases and J by 8 bases, with 17 bases between the two germline ends. CDR3 region: CASSFREIGADEQFF. The CDR3 nucleotides are TGTGCCAGCAGCTTCAGGGAAATAGGGGCGGATGAGCAGTTCTTC.